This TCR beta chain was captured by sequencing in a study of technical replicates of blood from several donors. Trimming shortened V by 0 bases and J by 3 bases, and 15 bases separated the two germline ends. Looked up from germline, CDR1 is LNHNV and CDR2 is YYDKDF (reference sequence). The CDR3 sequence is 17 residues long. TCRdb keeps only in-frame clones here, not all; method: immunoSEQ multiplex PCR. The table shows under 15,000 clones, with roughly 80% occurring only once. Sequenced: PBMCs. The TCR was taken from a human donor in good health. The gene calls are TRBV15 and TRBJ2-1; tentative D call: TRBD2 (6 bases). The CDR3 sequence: CATSRESGAGLYNEQFF. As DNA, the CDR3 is TGTGCCACCAGCAGAGAATCTGGTGCGGGACTCTACAATGAGCAGTTCTTC.